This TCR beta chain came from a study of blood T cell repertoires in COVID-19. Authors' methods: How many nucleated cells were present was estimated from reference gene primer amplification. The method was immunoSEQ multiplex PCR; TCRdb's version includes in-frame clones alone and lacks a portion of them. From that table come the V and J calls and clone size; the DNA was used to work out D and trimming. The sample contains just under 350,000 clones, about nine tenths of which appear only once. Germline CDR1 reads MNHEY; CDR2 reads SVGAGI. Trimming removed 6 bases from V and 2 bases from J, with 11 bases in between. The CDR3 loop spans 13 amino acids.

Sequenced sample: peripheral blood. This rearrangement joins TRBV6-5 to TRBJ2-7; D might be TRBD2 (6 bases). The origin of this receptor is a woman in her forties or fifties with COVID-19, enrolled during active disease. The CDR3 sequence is CASRRGSTYEQYF. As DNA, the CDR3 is TGTGCCAGCAGGCGGGGATCGACCTACGAGCAGTACTTC.